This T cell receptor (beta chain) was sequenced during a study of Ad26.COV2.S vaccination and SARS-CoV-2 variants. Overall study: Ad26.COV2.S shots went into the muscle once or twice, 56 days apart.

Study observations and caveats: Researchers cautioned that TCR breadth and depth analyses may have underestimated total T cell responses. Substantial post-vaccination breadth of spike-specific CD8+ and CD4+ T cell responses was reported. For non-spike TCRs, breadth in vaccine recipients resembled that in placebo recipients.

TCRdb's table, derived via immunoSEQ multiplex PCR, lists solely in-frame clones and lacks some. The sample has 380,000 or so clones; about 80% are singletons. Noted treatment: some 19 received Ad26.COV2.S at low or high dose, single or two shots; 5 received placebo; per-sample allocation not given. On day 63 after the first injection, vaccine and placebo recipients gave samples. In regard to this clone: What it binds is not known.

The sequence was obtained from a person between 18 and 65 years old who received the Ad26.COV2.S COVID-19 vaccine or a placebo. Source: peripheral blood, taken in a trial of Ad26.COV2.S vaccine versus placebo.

This chain's CDR3 is CASSLARTPPLSTDTQYF. Written as DNA, the CDR3 is TGTGCCAGCAGCTTAGCGCGGACTCCTCCCCTTAGCACAGATACGCAGTATTTT. The rearrangement joins TRBV7-8 to TRBJ2-3; TRBD2 might be the D (5 bases). The CDR3 loop spans 18 amino acids. The germline V and J ends were trimmed by 0 bases and 0 bases, with 16 bases remaining between them. Per germline, CDR1 SGHVS and CDR2 FQNEAQ.